The sequence of this T cell receptor beta chain was determined in a study of cytomegalovirus exposure and HLA in healthy donors. In the case of this clone: Its antigen is undetermined. Other DNA sequences in this specimen translate into the identical CDR3.

The PCR employed 60 Vbeta primers together with 13 Jbeta primers. Clones were sequenced by immunoSEQ multiplex PCR, and TCRdb holds only the in-frame ones, with some missing. The table shows 200,000 to 250,000 clones, with approximately 87% occurring only once. General observations from the study: The likely origin of a cluster of highly shared sequence variants was a sequencing artifact. One variant, a missense change in DCLRE1C, was linked in a later analysis to TCR beta V- and J-gene trimming.

These donors counted as nominally healthy when sampled, but unrecorded immune exposures were likely. The source of this sequence is a human donor in good health. The sequenced material came from PBMCs.

The CDR3 spells CAWSGQLQETQYF. The CDR3 coding sequence is TGTGCCTGGTCGGGACAGCTCCAAGAGACCCAGTACTTC. The V and J genes are TRBV30 and TRBJ2-5; TRBD1 aligns across 7 bases. Germline V gene lookup returns CDR1 GTSNPN and CDR2 SVGIG (reference sequence). V was pared by 5 bases and J by 1 base, with 4 bases of the junction left unmatched. The length of the CDR3 is 13 residues.